This passage covers 14 T cell receptor beta chains from one sample sequenced in a study of CD8 T cells in Susac syndrome. RNA was extracted with the RNeasy kit, and a quantity of about 0.45 to 1 ug was reverse transcribed using random hexamers. One entry per CDR3 protein results from TCRdb running MiXCR on the immunoSEQ multiplex PCR reads. The table includes some 130,000 distinct CDR3 sequences, roughly 89% detected once. The material sequenced was CD8+ T cells from PBMCs. The source of these receptors is a human donor with multiple sclerosis.

The chain uses TRBV4-1 and TRBJ2-7, with D possibly TRBD1 on 6 matching bases. This CDR3 spans 14 amino acids. CDR1 is MGHRA and CDR2 is YSYEKL in the germline V gene. V was shortened by 3 bases and J by 5 bases, with 14 bases between the two germline ends. CDR3 loop: CASSQAGAGHEQYF. CDR3 in DNA: TGCGCCAGCAGCCAGGCAGGGGCAGGGCACGAGCAGTACTTC.

This rearrangement joins TRBV7-2 to TRBJ2-2, with unresolved D. Germline V CDR1 and CDR2: SGHTA, FQGNSA. The V gene lost 3 bases and the J gene lost 5 bases, with 7 bases spanning the gap. The CDR3 is 13 amino acids. The CDR3 sequence is CASSFSGTGELFF. DNA for the CDR3: TGTGCCAGCAGCTTCTCGGGTACCGGGGAGCTGTTTTTT.

CDR3 region: CASSYDQLETQYF. The CDR3 DNA sequence: TGTGCCAGCAGTTACGACCAGTTAGAGACCCAGTACTTC. The chain combines TRBV6-6 with TRBJ2-5, with D unresolved. Germline V gene lookup returns CDR1 MNHNY and CDR2 SVGAGI (reference sequence). The V gene lost 2 bases and the J gene lost 4 bases, with 8 bases spanning the gap. There are 13 residues in the CDR3.

The sample holds one count of this clonotype. V and J are TRBV2 and TRBJ1-1; no definite D call. With 4 bases removed from V and 0 bases from J, the gap between germline ends came to 15 bases. CDR3 length: 16 residues. Germline V gene lookup returns CDR1 SNHLY and CDR2 FYNNEI. CDR3 sequence: CASSVFGVNMNTEAFF. In nucleotides, the CDR3 is TGTGCCAGCAGTGTATTCGGGGTCAACATGAACACTGAAGCTTTCTTT.

V usage is TRBV28 and J usage is TRBJ1-3; maybe TRBD1 (6 bases). Trimming stripped 7 bases from V and 2 bases from J, with 18 bases between. Germline CDR1 is MDHEN and CDR2 is SYDVKM. This CDR3 comprises 16 residues. The CDR3 reads CASNSPQGFTGNTIYF. CDR3 DNA sequence: TGTGCCAGCAATTCCCCGCAGGGGTTTACTGGAAACACCATATATTTT. The full variable domain, with the rest looked up from reference TRBV28 and TRBJ1-3, is DVKVTQSSRYLVKRTGEKVFLECVQDMDHENMFWYRQDPGLGLRLIYFSYDVKMKEKGDIPEGYSVSREKKERFSLILESASTNQTSMYLCASNSPQGFTGNTIYFGEGSWLTVV.

V is TRBV12-3 or TRBV12-4 and J is TRBJ1-2, with TRBD1 matching 7 bases. The V and J ends lost 4 bases and 3 bases, in that order; junction bases with no gene match: 5. The CDR3 covers 14 residues. DNA for the CDR3: TGTGCCAGCAGTTCGCCTGGACAGGACTATGGCTACACCTTC. The encoded protein is CASSSPGQDYGYTF.

The chain is built from TRBV24-1 and TRBJ2-1; a weak D match, TRBD2 (6 bases). V was shortened by 3 bases and J by 10 bases, with 18 bases between the two germline ends. Germline CDR1 KGHDR, CDR2 SFDVKD. This CDR3 is 15 amino acids long. This chain's CDR3 is CATSDGVGGSEEQFF. CDR3 DNA: TGTGCCACCAGTGATGGGGTTGGGGGGTCGGAAGAGCAGTTCTTC.

This clonotype was seen once. V gene TRBV6-1 combines with J gene TRBJ1-2; tentatively, D is TRBD1 (6 bases). Trimming pared 4 bases from V and 5 bases from J, leaving 17 bases between. The germline gives CDR1 MNHNS, CDR2 SASEGT. The CDR3 length is 15 residues. CDR3 loop: CASSVEGGRGYGYTF. In DNA form, the CDR3 reads TGTGCCAGCAGTGTCGAGGGAGGGAGGGGGTATGGCTACACCTTC.

The chain uses TRBV3-1 and TRBJ2-7; maybe TRBD2 (5 bases). The ends were cut back, 3 bases at V and 7 bases at J, with 10 bases in the middle. The CDR3 runs 12 residues. The germline gives CDR1 LGHDT, CDR2 YNNKEL (reference sequence). The CDR3 protein is CASSQAGGEQYF. CDR3 nucleotide sequence: TGTGCCAGCAGCCAGGCGGGTGGAGAGCAGTACTTC.

The chain couples TRBV30 to TRBJ1-1; 11 nucleotides agree with TRBD1. This CDR3 region has 14 residues. Trimming took 0 bases from V and 5 from J; bases not matched to a gene: 2. Per the germline V gene, CDR1 is GTSNPN and CDR2 is SVGIG (reference sequence). DNA for the CDR3: TGTGCCTGGAGTGTGGGGACAGGGGGGACTGAAGCTTTCTTT. It encodes CAWSVGTGGTEAFF.

This clonotype appeared a few times. This rearrangement joins TRBV12-3 or TRBV12-4 to TRBJ1-1; D remains ambiguous. The V gene lost 3 bases and the J gene lost 4 bases, with 9 bases spanning the gap. The CDR3 loop spans 13 amino acids. DNA for the CDR3: TGTGCCAGCAGTTTGGGCAGAAGCACTGAAGCTTTCTTT. Amino acid sequence: CASSLGRSTEAFF.

This sequence joins TRBV27 and TRBJ2-7, with D possibly TRBD2 on 6 matching bases. Germline values: CDR1 MNHEY, CDR2 SMNVEV (reference sequence). V dropped 0 bases and J dropped 2 bases, with 14 bases sitting between them. The CDR3 loop spans 16 amino acids. The CDR3 region is CASSLSGGGTPYEQYF. In DNA, the CDR3 is TGTGCCAGCAGTTTATCAGGCGGAGGGACTCCCTACGAGCAGTACTTC.

The chain joins TRBV19 to TRBJ2-1; weak D call: TRBD2 (6 bases). Germline CDR1 and CDR2: LNHDA and SQIVND (reference sequence). Trimming pared 1 base from V and 3 bases from J, leaving 16 bases between. The CDR3 spans 17 residues. As DNA, the CDR3 is TGTGCCAGTAGTATAGTTCAAGGGGAGGTTTTCTACAATGAGCAGTTCTTC. This translates into CASSIVQGEVFYNEQFF.

The chain recombines TRBV4-1 with TRBJ2-5; unclear D gene. Germline CDR1 reads MGHRA; CDR2 reads YSYEKL. This CDR3 contains 16 residues. V dropped 6 bases and J dropped 5 bases, with 22 bases sitting between them. CDR3 protein: CASRPREAHPAETQYF. The CDR3 DNA reads TGCGCCAGCAGGCCGAGAGAGGCCCACCCAGCTGAGACCCAGTACTTC.